This TCR beta chain was sequenced during a study of blood T cell repertoires in COVID-19 (TCRdb year 2020). Notes on the research overall: Collaborator samples came from the United States, Italy and Spain and covered acute and convalescent phases of COVID-19. Where available, HLA class I and class II types were obtained from metadata supplied by the sample provider rather than from assay-based typing. Samples were obtained from the ongoing ImmuneRACE study (first 160 participants) and from some 1,300 subjects provided by 6 global collaborators. The prospective study material was composed of cDNA or gDNA derived from T cells, B-cell-depleted T cells, or PBMCs. Deeply sampled blood TCRbeta repertoires from subjects exposed to, actively infected with, or recovered from COVID-19 were included in the dataset. Sample metadata almost always included a de-identified subject ID, COVID-19 status, age in years and sex. The repertoires were made available in a free public database intended to serve as a resource for research on the immune response to SARS-CoV-2. Study-wide findings and limitations: The amount of clinical and demographic metadata varied by source and participant and was provided uncurated.

Sequences MDHEN (CDR1) and SYDVKM (CDR2) are obtained from the germline V gene. The CDR3 holds 16 amino acids from the cysteine to the phenylalanine. Just the 48-base CDR3 DNA is kept, in frame starting at base 1. V sheds 5 bases and J sheds 1 base, leaving 18 bases between their ends. This clone was seen only once. Its antigen is currently not known. No much larger clonotype is one base removed from it; base qualities were not supplied. One collaborating source in Seattle enrolled patients during active infection and followed them longitudinally through the course of disease. Each collaborating institution followed its own protocols to collect whole blood in K2EDTA tubes. For TCRbeta analysis, collaborators shipped samples as frozen whole blood, isolated PBMCs, or DNA extracted from either of those sample types. The immunoSEQ Assay, a bias-controlled multiplex PCR, was used to amplify TCRbeta CDR3 regions from genomic DNA. The authors' pipeline ran thus. Within the assay, amplification of reference gene primers was used to estimate how many nucleated cells each sample contained. To quantify the absolute abundance of each unique TCRbeta CDR3 rearrangement, sequence reads were collapsed and filtered. For each sample, productive Simpson clonality was calculated as the square root of Simpson's diversity index across productive rearrangements. TCRdb obtained this table from immuneACCESS and retained in-frame rearrangements with V and J assigned. These tables miss some clones; where compared with another copy, unresolved V genes account for less than half of the shortfall, and the remainder is unexplained. V, J and clone size reflect that table, while D and trimming were determined from the DNA. Present in this sample are a few hundred thousand clones, roughly 90% of which were seen just once. The ten top clones hold 2.9% of the sample.

This receptor was identified in a woman aged 25 to 39 with COVID-19, enrolled during active disease. The sequencing sample was made of peripheral blood. The chain employs TRBV28 and TRBJ2-7, with a weak D call of TRBD2 (7 bases match). The CDR3 corresponds to CASSQMGRGASYEQYF. The DNA sequence follows: TGTGCCAGCAGTCAAATGGGGAGGGGGGCGTCCTACGAGCAGTACTTC.